This TCR beta chain was identified in a study of T cells after yellow fever vaccination. General observations from the study: Overlap between CD4 and CD8 compartments was detected for a small share of clonotypes. By day 5 rather than day 15, the secondary response had peaked, though it was weaker.

In TCRdb, the 5' RACE reads were re-called with MiXCR into one record per CDR3 protein. This table has hundreds of thousands of distinct CDR3 sequences, 9.5% to 15% appearing once. This CDR3 is built from 14 residues. With V trimmed by 6 bases and J by 1 base, 8 bases remained unmatched. Looked up from germline, CDR1 is SQVTM and CDR2 is ANQGSEA. This clonotype came up a few times. Its specificity is not known. The TCR sequence derives from a man aged 18 to 35 who received the YFV17D yellow fever vaccine. Sequenced material: CD4+ T cells sorted from PBMCs, taken 15 days after the yellow fever booster vaccination. This chain connects TRBV29-1 to TRBJ1-2; TRBD1 matches at 7 bases. CDR3 sequence: CSVGGPELNYGYTF. CDR3 in DNA: TGCAGCGTAGGGGGCCCGGAACTTAACTATGGCTACACCTTC.